These 9 T cell receptor beta chains share one sample of origin, sequenced in a study of blood T cell repertoires in COVID-19. The table came from immunoSEQ multiplex PCR; TCRdb's copy has only in-frame clones and leaves some out. This repertoire shows about 58,000 clones, 90% found once; its top ten account for 13%. Sample: peripheral blood. All receptors derive from a man in his fifties or sixties with active COVID-19.

The chain links TRBV6-6 to TRBJ2-7; the D gene is possibly TRBD1 (6 bases). This CDR3 has 12 residues. Germline-derived CDR1 and CDR2 are MNHNY and SVGAGI (reference sequence). V shed 5 bases and J shed 3 bases, with 8 bases lying between them. The CDR3 loop is CASSLTGYEQYF. The CDR3 DNA reads as TGTGCCAGCAGTCTGACAGGCTACGAGCAGTACTTC.

The rearrangement links TRBV6-5 to TRBJ2-5, with D unresolved. The CDR3 consists of 14 residues. Trimming took 5 bases from V and 5 from J, leaving 15 bases between them. Germline values: CDR1 MNHEY, CDR2 SVGAGI. CDR3 in DNA: TGTGCCAGCAGTCGCGATAGTATTACGGAGACCCAGTACTTC. Encoded protein: CASSRDSITETQYF.

The gene calls are TRBV25-1 and TRBJ2-7; TRBD1 matches 7 bases. The CDR3 has 14 amino acids. The V segment lost 5 bases and the J segment 8 bases; nucleotides outside the gene matches: 12. Looked up from germline, CDR1 is MGHDK and CDR2 is SYGVNS. CDR3 DNA: TGTGCCAGCAGTCACCGGGACAGCCTATCGAAGCAGTACTTC. Translation: CASSHRDSLSKQYF.

The chain combines TRBV7-3 with TRBJ1-6; 7 bases align to TRBD1. Losses at the gene ends were 2 bases for V and 7 bases for J; bases not matched to a gene: 2. The CDR3 totals 14 residues. Looked up from germline, CDR1 is SGHTA and CDR2 is FQGTGA. The CDR3 DNA follows: TGTGCCAGCAGCTTAGGGACAGTAAATTCACCCCTCCACTTT. It specifies CASSLGTVNSPLHF.

V usage is TRBV28 and J usage is TRBJ2-1; perhaps TRBD1 as D (6 bases). The length of the CDR3 is 15 residues. V was clipped by 2 bases and J by 8 bases, with 16 bases between them. Looked up from germline, CDR1 is MDHEN and CDR2 is SYDVKM. The CDR3 nucleotides are TGTGCCAGCAGTTTAGGGGACACCAAAGCTGATGAGCAGTTCTTC. Translating it yields CASSLGDTKADEQFF.

The V and J genes are TRBV7-2 and TRBJ2-7; D might be TRBD1 (6 bases). Germline V CDR1 and CDR2: SGHTA, FQGNSA. The CDR3 has 13 amino acids. V lost 5 bases to trimming and J lost 3 bases, with 11 bases between them. Written as DNA, the CDR3 is TGTGCCAGCAGCCCGTACAGGGACTACGAGCAGTACTTC. This gives the protein CASSPYRDYEQYF.

The rearrangement joins TRBV7-9 to TRBJ2-5, with 11 bases aligning to TRBD2. The CDR3 length is 15 residues. After removal of 5 bases from V and 2 bases from J, the junction contained 4 bases not matched to a gene. Germline V gives CDR1 SEHNR, CDR2 FQNEAQ (reference sequence). The CDR3 nucleotides are TGTGCCAGCAGCATGGCTAGCGGGGGGCAAGAGACCCAGTACTTC. Translation gives CASSMASGGQETQYF.

This chain connects TRBV28 to TRBJ1-5; D uncertain. The CDR3 totals 15 residues. Trimming left V 3 bases short and J 4 bases short, with 13 bases between. Germline V gene lookup returns CDR1 MDHEN and CDR2 SYDVKM. The CDR3 reads CASSLKGGSNQPQHF. The CDR3 DNA reads as TGTGCCAGCAGTTTGAAGGGAGGGAGTAATCAGCCCCAGCATTTT.

The V call is TRBV5-1, the J call TRBJ2-5; 7 nucleotides agree with TRBD1. CDR1 is SGHRS, CDR2 YFSETQ, per germline. This CDR3 comprises 15 residues. V was clipped by 4 bases and J by 1 base; unmatched bases: 7. The CDR3 DNA reads as TGCGCCAGCAGCAACACAGGGGCCCCCCAAGAGACCCAGTACTTC. It encodes CASSNTGAPQETQYF.